This TCR beta chain was captured by sequencing in a study of OX40 agonist ivuxolimab in advanced cancers. The wider study: Subjects had a mean age of around 60 years, with a range of 23 to 79; less than 90% were male.

With regard to this clone: What it binds is not known.

Study results and caveats: The expanded peripheral T cells' antigen specificity was not determined. Among the least clonally expanded were partial responders at 0.1-3.0 mg/kg.

CDR1 is SEHNR and CDR2 is FQNEAQ in the germline V gene (reference sequence). Trimming removed 4 bases from V and 3 bases from J, with 9 bases in between. This CDR3 has 13 amino acids. The assay was immunoSEQ multiplex PCR, and TCRdb's table has in-frame clones only and misses some. This repertoire shows around 53,000 clones, 79% found once; its top ten account for 2% to 3%. Cycle 7 day 1, cycle 4 day 1, and baseline were the timepoints at which blood was sampled. This clonotype was sampled from an adult with an advanced solid tumor such as melanoma, head and neck, liver or kidney cancer. The chain carries TRBV7-9 and TRBJ1-1, with unresolved D. Here the sequenced sample was CD4+ or CD8+ T cells sorted from blood, taken in a trial of the OX40 agonist ivuxolimab. In DNA, the CDR3 is TGTGCCAGCAGCTACGGGTTGCACACTGAAGCTTTCTTT. Encoded protein: CASSYGLHTEAFF.